Presented here are 16 T cell receptor beta chains from one specimen sequenced in a study of beta chain features in type 1 diabetes. Their target antigens are unknown. Overall study findings and caveats: Among all four CD4+ subsets, Type 1 diabetes patients had TCRB CDR3s that were moderately but significantly shorter.

Expressed TCRB transcripts were sequenced, since all the RNA that had been isolated was reverse transcribed. The data were produced by immunoSEQ multiplex PCR, yet TCRdb's version contains in-frame clones alone and is incomplete. The sample comprises a few hundred thousand clones, around 10% of which are singletons, and over 0.45% rests with the top ten. The sequenced sample consisted of central memory CD4+ T cells from blood. The receptors stem from a man under 40 with type 1 diabetes.

The genes are TRBV4-1 and TRBJ2-3; D is unresolved. Trimming pared 4 bases from V and 2 bases from J, leaving 7 bases between. Germline V gene sequence: CDR1 MGHRA, CDR2 YSYEKL. The CDR3 spans 13 residues. This CDR3 reads CASSLRDTDTQYF. CDR3 DNA sequence: TGCGCCAGCAGCCTACGCGACACAGATACGCAGTATTTT.

V and J are TRBV11-1 and TRBJ1-5; no clear D gene. Trimming left V 5 bases short and J 0 bases short, with 8 bases between. The CDR3 sequence is 14 residues long. Germline assignment: CDR1 SGHAT and CDR2 FQDESV (reference sequence). The CDR3 sequence: CASSQETSNQPQHF. The CDR3 DNA sequence: TGTGCCAGCAGCCAGGAGACTAGCAATCAGCCCCAGCATTTT. Complete variable domain (other parts from reference TRBV11-1 and TRBJ1-5): EAEVAQSPRYKITEKSQAVAFWCDPISGHATLYWYRQILGQGPELLVQFQDESVVDDSQLPKDRFSAERLKGVDSTLKIQPAELGDSAMYLCASSQETSNQPQHFGDGTRLSIL.

This clone was observed a few times. In DNA, the CDR3 is TGTGCCAGCAGCTTGTATGGGCAAGGAACCCTCCCCTACGAGCAGTACTTC. This sequence encodes CASSLYGQGTLPYEQYF. V gene TRBV5-6 combines with J gene TRBJ2-7; D is undetermined. Germline CDR1 SGHDT, CDR2 YYEEEE. V lost 1 base to trimming and J lost 2 bases, with 19 bases between them. The CDR3 loop spans 17 amino acids.

This clone has a handful of counts. The rearrangement uses TRBV27 and TRBJ2-3; D unclear. Per germline, CDR1 MNHEY and CDR2 SMNVEV (reference sequence). Trimming took off 2 bases at V and 3 bases at J, with 9 bases between the two ends. This CDR3 has 14 amino acids. CDR3 residues: CASSLRPTTDTQYF. DNA of the CDR3: TGTGCCAGCAGTTTAAGGCCGACAACAGATACGCAGTATTTT.

This clone was recorded a few times. This CDR3 reads CASSFEGRFTSTDTQYF. The CDR3 DNA reads TGCGCCAGCAGCTTCGAAGGGAGATTTACTAGCACAGATACGCAGTATTTT. The chain links TRBV5-1 to TRBJ2-3; weak D call: TRBD2 (5 bases). V was cut by 2 bases and J by 0 bases, with 16 bases left in between. The germline CDR1 and CDR2 sequences are SGHRS and YFSETQ. The CDR3 runs 17 residues. The variable domain in full, with the rest retrieved from reference TRBV5-1 and TRBJ2-3, is KAGVTQTPRYLIKTRGQQVTLSCSPISGHRSVSWYQQTPGQGLQFLFEYFSETQRNKGNFPGRFSGRQFSNSRSEMNVSTLELGDSALYLCASSFEGRFTSTDTQYFGPGTRLTVL.

This clone was seen repeatedly, ten times or more. Other DNA sequences of this sample code for an identical CDR3. The chain has TRBV27 and TRBJ2-5, with D maybe TRBD2 (6 bases). V dropped 3 bases and J dropped 5 bases, with 10 bases sitting between them. The CDR3 consists of 13 residues. CDR1 and CDR2 from the germline V gene are MNHEY and SMNVEV (reference sequence). CDR3 amino acids: CASSFGGQETQYF. The CDR3 bases are TGTGCCAGCAGTTTTGGAGGGCAGGAGACCCAGTACTTC.

To note about this clone: The sample holds other DNA sequences that translate to the same CDR3. The genes are TRBV27 and TRBJ1-1; D unclear. CDR1 and CDR2 from the germline V gene are MNHEY and SMNVEV (reference sequence). The CDR3 loop spans 12 amino acids. V was pared by 5 bases and J by 1 base, with 5 bases between. The CDR3 region has the DNA TGTGCCAGCAGTCACCCGAACACTGAAGCTTTCTTT. Translation gives CASSHPNTEAFF.

For the CDR3, the DNA is TGTGCCAGCAGTCTAGGACAGGGAATCTCCTACGAGCAGTACTTC. The encoded protein is CASSLGQGISYEQYF. The gene calls are TRBV27 and TRBJ2-7, with 8 positions matching TRBD1. CDR1 is MNHEY, CDR2 SMNVEV, per germline (reference sequence). The CDR3 has 15 residues. Germline trimming cut 5 bases from V and 0 bases from J; bases unmatched to any gene: 6.

This clone turned up a few times. The chain has TRBV7-9 and TRBJ1-1; 7 bases agree with TRBD1. Germline assignment: CDR1 SEHNR and CDR2 FQNEAQ (reference sequence). J lost 3 bases, V lost 5 bases, and 6 bases had no gene match. The CDR3 runs 14 residues. CDR3 sequence (DNA): TGTGCCAGCAGCCCGCGACAGGGCGACACTGAAGCTTTCTTT. Its protein product is CASSPRQGDTEAFF.

This clone was seen more than once but under ten times. The CDR3 DNA reads as TGTGCCAGCAGCCAAGAAAGGACCGGGACAGGTTTTGAAAAACTGTTTTTT. Amino acid sequence: CASSQERTGTGFEKLFF. V and J are TRBV14 and TRBJ1-4, with 8 bases identical to TRBD1. The germline CDR1 and CDR2 sequences are SGHDN and FVKESK. The V segment lost 0 bases and the J segment 7 bases; nucleotides outside the gene matches: 10. This CDR3 has 17 amino acids.

This clone has just a few counts. The chain uses TRBV7-2 and TRBJ1-4, with TRBD1 identical over 8 bases. After removal of 5 bases from V and 5 bases from J, the junction contained 7 bases not matched to a gene. The CDR3 is 15 residues long. Germline V gives CDR1 SGHTA, CDR2 FQGNSA. CDR3 in amino acids: CASSTRTGNNEKLFF. Written as DNA, the CDR3 is TGTGCCAGCAGCACCCGGACAGGGAACAATGAAAAACTGTTTTTT.

About this clone: Within the sample, other DNA sequences also encode this same CDR3. The J gene is TRBJ2-7, the V gene TRBV27; no clear D gene. The CDR3 sequence is 11 residues long. Germline V gives CDR1 MNHEY, CDR2 SMNVEV (reference sequence). Trimming left V 3 bases short and J 9 bases short, with 9 bases between. The chain's CDR3 is CASSLGGGQYF. In DNA, the CDR3 is TGTGCCAGCAGTTTGGGTGGTGGGCAGTACTTC.

The sample holds a few counts of this clone. The rearrangement uses TRBV7-2 and TRBJ2-7; the match to TRBD1 covers 8 bases. With V trimmed by 4 bases and J by 4 bases, 15 bases remained unmatched. The CDR3 is 17 amino acids. Germline loops: CDR1 SGHTA, CDR2 FQGNSA. The CDR3, as DNA: TGTGCCAGCAGCTCTAAAAGGACAGGGTCGGGATTGTACGAGCAGTACTTC. This sequence encodes CASSSKRTGSGLYEQYF.

The rearrangement uses TRBV7-2 and TRBJ1-2; 9 bases line up with TRBD1. The CDR3 extends over 15 amino acids. V shed 5 bases, J shed 5 bases, and the junction held 9 bases outside the gene matches. The germline CDR1 and CDR2 sequences are SGHTA and FQGNSA. The CDR3 nucleotides are TGTGCCAGCAGCACCTCCGGGACAGGGTTATATGGCTACACCTTC. Its protein is CASSTSGTGLYGYTF.

Only a few counts were recorded for this clone. The V gene is TRBV7-2, the J gene TRBJ1-2; 7 nucleotides align to TRBD1. Germline V gene lookup returns CDR1 SGHTA and CDR2 FQGNSA. The CDR3 extends over 15 amino acids. The ends lost 5 bases at V and 0 bases at J; junction bases unmatched: 6. CDR3 in amino acids: CASSPTGTANYGYTF. CDR3 DNA: TGTGCCAGCAGCCCGACCGGGACAGCTAACTATGGCTACACCTTC.

The V call is TRBV28, the J call TRBJ2-5; the match to TRBD2 covers 7 bases. The J segment lost 5 bases and the V segment lost 7 bases, leaving 13 bases of the junction unmatched. Germline V gene sequence: CDR1 MDHEN, CDR2 SYDVKM. This CDR3 region has 15 residues. The DNA for the CDR3 is TGTGCCAGCAAACTTGCTGGGAGGGGCCGGGAGACCCAGTACTTC. The encoded protein is CASKLAGRGRETQYF. Filled out from reference TRBV28 and TRBJ2-5, the complete variable domain reads DVKVTQSSRYLVKRTGEKVFLECVQDMDHENMFWYRQDPGLGLRLIYFSYDVKMKEKGDIPEGYSVSREKKERFSLILESASTNQTSMYLCASKLAGRGRETQYFGPGTRLLVL.